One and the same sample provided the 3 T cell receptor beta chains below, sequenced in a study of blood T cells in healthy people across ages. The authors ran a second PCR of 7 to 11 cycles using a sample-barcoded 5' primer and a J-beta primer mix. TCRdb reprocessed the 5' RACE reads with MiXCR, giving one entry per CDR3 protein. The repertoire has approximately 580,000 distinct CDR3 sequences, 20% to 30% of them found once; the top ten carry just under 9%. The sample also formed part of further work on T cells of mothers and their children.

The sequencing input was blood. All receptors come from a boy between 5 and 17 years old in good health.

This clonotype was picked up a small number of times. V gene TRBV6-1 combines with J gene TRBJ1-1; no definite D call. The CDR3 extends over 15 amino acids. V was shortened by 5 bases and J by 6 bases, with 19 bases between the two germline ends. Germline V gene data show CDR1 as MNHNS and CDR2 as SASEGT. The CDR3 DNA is TGTGCCAGCAGTAGATCTGCGGGGTTGCGCCCTGAAGCTTTCTTT. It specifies CASSRSAGLRPEAFF.

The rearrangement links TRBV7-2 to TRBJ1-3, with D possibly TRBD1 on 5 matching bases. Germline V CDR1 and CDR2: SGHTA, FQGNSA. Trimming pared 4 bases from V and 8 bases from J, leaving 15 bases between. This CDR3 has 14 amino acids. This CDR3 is CASSSAGLRDTIYF. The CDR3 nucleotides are TGTGCCAGCAGCTCTGCGGGACTCAGAGACACCATATATTTT.

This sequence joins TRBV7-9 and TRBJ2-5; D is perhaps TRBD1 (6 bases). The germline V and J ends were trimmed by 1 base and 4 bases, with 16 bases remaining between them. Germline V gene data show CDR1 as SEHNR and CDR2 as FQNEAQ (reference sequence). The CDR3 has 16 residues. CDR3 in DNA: TGTGCCAGCAGCTTAGTTGGTACAGGGAAGGGAGAGACCCAGTACTTC. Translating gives CASSLVGTGKGETQYF.